Given below is one T cell receptor (beta chain) in context. This sample was included in a study of blood T cell repertoires in COVID-19. Method: immunoSEQ multiplex PCR; TCRdb's copy keeps in-frame clones and lacks some. The table lists around 250,000 clones, around 91% of them singletons. The germline gives CDR1 LNHDA, CDR2 SQIVND (reference sequence). V trimming: 4 bases; J trimming: 4 bases; junction bases outside the gene matches: 6. This CDR3 has 16 amino acids. The TCR originated in an older woman with COVID-19, enrolled during active disease. The sample was peripheral blood. This rearrangement joins TRBV19 to TRBJ2-2; 10 bases line up with TRBD1. The chain's CDR3 is CASSRRTGGGTGELFF. The CDR3 nucleotides are TGTGCCAGTAGTAGAAGGACAGGGGGAGGCACCGGGGAGCTGTTTTTT.